This T cell receptor (beta chain) stems from a study of blood T cell repertoires in COVID-19. Profiling relied on immunoSEQ multiplex PCR, and the TCRdb table lists in-frame clones only, not all of them. The table includes nearly 45,000 clones, roughly 89% detected once. Those enrolled in Seattle joined during active infection and were followed longitudinally afterward. Sequences were obtained from peripheral blood. The sequence was collected from a man in his forties with COVID-19, enrolled during active disease.

CDR3 protein: CASSTQGSDSPLHF. CDR3 nucleotide sequence: TGTGCCAGTAGTACACAGGGCTCTGATTCACCCCTCCACTTT. The gene calls are TRBV19 and TRBJ1-6; D perhaps matches TRBD1 (6 bases). The germline gives CDR1 LNHDA, CDR2 SQIVND (reference sequence). CDR3 length: 14 amino acids. The germline V and J ends were trimmed by 4 bases and 8 bases, with 12 bases remaining between them.